This TCR beta chain was captured by sequencing in a study of blood T cell repertoires in COVID-19. Authors' methods: Amplification of reference gene primers provided the estimated nucleated cell counts. TCRdb's table, derived via immunoSEQ multiplex PCR, lists solely in-frame clones and lacks some. That table gives V, J and clone size, and the DNA gave D and trimming. This table holds under 150,000 clones, about 85% found once. Germline assignment: CDR1 MNHNS and CDR2 SASEGT. The CDR3 is 15 amino acids. J gave up 7 bases and V 1 base, and 6 bases lay outside the gene matches. The receptor was isolated from a man aged 70 or older with acute or convalescent COVID-19. This sequence joins TRBV6-1 and TRBJ1-2, with 10 bases that match TRBD1. The specimen sequenced was peripheral blood. CDR3 loop: CASSEVGTGAFGYTF. The DNA of the CDR3 is TGTGCCAGCAGTGAAGTCGGGACAGGGGCTTTTGGCTACACCTTC.